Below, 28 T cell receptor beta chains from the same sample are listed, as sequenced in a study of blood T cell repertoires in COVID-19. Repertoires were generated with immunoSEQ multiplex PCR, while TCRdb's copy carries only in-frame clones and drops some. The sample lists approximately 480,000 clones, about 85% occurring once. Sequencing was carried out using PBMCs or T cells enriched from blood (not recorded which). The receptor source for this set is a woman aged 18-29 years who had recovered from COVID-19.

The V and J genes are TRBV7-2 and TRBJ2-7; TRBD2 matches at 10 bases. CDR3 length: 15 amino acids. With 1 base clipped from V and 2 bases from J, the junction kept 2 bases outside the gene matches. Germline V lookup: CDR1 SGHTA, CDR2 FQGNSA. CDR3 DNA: TGTGCCAGCAGCTTAGAAGCGGGGGGGCCCTACGAGCAGTACTTC. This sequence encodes CASSLEAGGPYEQYF. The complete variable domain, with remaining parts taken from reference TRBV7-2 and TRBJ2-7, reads GAGVSQSPSNKVTEKGKDVELRCDPISGHTALYWYRQSLGQGLEFLIYFQGNSAPDKSGLPSDRFSAERTGGSVSTLTIQRTQQEDSAVYLCASSLEAGGPYEQYFGPGTRLTVT.

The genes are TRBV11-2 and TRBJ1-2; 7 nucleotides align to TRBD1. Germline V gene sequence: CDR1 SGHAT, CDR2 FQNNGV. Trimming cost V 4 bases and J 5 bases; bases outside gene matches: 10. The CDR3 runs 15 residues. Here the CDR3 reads CASSSAWDSHYGYTF. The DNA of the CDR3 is TGTGCCAGCAGCTCTGCATGGGACAGCCATTATGGCTACACCTTC.

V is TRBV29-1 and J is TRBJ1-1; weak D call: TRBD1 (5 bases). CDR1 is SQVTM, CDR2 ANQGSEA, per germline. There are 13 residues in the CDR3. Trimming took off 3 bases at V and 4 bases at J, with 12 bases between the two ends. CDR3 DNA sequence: TGCAGCGTTGAGGGCAGGGTGGCCACTGAAGCTTTCTTT. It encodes CSVEGRVATEAFF. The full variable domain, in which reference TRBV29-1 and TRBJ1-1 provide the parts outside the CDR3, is SAVISQKPSRDICQRGTSLTIQCQVDSQVTMMFWYRQQPGQSLTLIATANQGSEATYESGFVIDKFPISRPNLTFSTLTVSNMSPEDSSIYLCSVEGRVATEAFFGQGTRLTVV.

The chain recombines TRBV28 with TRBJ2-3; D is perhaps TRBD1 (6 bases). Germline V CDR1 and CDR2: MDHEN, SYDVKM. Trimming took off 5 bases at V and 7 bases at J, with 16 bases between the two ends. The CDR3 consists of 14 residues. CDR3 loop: CASSGDTMENTQYF. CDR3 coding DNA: TGTGCCAGCAGTGGGGACACCATGGAGAATACGCAGTATTTT.

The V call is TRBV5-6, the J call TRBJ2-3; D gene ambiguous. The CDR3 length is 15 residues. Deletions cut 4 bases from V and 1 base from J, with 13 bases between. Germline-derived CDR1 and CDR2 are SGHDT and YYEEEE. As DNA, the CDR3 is TGTGCCAGCAGCCCCACCGGTTTGGGCACAGATACGCAGTATTTT. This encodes CASSPTGLGTDTQYF. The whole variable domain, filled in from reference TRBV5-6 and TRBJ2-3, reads DAGVTQSPTHLIKTRGQQVTLRCSPKSGHDTVSWYQQALGQGPQFIFQYYEEEERQRGNFPDRFSGHQFPNYSSELNVNALLLGDSALYLCASSPTGLGTDTQYFGPGTRLTVL.

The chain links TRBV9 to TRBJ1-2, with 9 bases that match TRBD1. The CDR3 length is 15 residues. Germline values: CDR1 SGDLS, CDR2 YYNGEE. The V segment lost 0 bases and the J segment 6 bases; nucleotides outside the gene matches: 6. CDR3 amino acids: CASSVGGTGIHGYTF. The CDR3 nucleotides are TGTGCCAGCAGCGTAGGAGGGACAGGGATCCATGGCTACACCTTC.

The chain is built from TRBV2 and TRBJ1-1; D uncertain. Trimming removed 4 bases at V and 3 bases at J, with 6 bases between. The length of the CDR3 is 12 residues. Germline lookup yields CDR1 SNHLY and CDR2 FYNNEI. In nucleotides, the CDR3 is TGTGCCAGCAGTGTCCGGGACACTGAAGCTTTCTTT. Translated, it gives CASSVRDTEAFF.

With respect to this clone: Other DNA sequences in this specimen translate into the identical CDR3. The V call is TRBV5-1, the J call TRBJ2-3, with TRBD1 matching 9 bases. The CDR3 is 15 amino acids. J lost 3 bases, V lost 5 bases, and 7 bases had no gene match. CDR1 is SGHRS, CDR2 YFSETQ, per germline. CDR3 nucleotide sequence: TGCGCCAGCAGTTCCCCGGGACAGGGTACAGATACGCAGTATTTT. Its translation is CASSSPGQGTDTQYF. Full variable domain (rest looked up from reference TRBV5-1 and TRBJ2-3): KAGVTQTPRYLIKTRGQQVTLSCSPISGHRSVSWYQQTPGQGLQFLFEYFSETQRNKGNFPGRFSGRQFSNSRSEMNVSTLELGDSALYLCASSSPGQGTDTQYFGPGTRLTVL.

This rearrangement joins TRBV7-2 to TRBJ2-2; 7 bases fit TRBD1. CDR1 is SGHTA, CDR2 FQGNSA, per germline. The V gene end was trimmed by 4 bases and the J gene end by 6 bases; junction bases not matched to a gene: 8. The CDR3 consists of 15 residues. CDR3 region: CASSSTGQVAGELFF. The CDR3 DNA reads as TGTGCCAGCAGCTCCACCGGACAGGTCGCCGGGGAGCTGTTTTTT.

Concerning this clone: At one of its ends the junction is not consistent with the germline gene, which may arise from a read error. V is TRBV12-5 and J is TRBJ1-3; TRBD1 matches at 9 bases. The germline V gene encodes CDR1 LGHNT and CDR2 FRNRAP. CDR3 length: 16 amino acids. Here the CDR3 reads CASGLALADRGPLGVF. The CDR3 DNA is TGTGCTAGTGGTTTGGCGCTCGCGGACAGGGGACCTCTTGGGGTCTTT.

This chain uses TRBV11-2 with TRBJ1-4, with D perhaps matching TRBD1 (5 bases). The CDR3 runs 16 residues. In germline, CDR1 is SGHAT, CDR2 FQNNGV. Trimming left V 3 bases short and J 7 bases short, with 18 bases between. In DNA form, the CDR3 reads TGTGCCAGCAGCTTGGGTGCTCAGGACATCGGTGAAAAACTGTTTTTT. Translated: CASSLGAQDIGEKLFF. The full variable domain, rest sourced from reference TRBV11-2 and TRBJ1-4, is EAGVAQSPRYKIIEKRQSVAFWCNPISGHATLYWYQQILGQGPKLLIQFQNNGVVDDSQLPKDRFSAERLKGVDSTLKIQPAKLEDSAVYLCASSLGAQDIGEKLFFGSGTQLSVL.

CDR3: CATSKGGQGAFWSYNEQFF. DNA of the CDR3: TGTGCCACCAGCAAGGGTGGCCAGGGGGCGTTTTGGTCCTACAATGAGCAGTTCTTC. The rearrangement joins TRBV15 to TRBJ2-1, with 8 bases matching TRBD1. Losses at the gene ends were 4 bases for V and 1 base for J; bases not matched to a gene: 15. Germline values: CDR1 LNHNV, CDR2 YYDKDF (reference sequence). The CDR3 contains 19 residues.

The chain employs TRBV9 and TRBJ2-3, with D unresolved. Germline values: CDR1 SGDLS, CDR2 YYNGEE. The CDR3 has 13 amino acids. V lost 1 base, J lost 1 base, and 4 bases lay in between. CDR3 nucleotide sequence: TGTGCCAGCAGCGTACCGGGCACAGATACGCAGTATTTT. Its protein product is CASSVPGTDTQYF.

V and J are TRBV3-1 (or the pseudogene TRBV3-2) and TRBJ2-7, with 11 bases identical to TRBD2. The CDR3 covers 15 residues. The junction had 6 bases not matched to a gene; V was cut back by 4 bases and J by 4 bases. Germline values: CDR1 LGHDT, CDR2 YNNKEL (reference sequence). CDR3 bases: TGTGCCAGCAGCCCCGCTAGCGGGGGGATGTACGAGCAGTACTTC. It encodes CASSPASGGMYEQYF.

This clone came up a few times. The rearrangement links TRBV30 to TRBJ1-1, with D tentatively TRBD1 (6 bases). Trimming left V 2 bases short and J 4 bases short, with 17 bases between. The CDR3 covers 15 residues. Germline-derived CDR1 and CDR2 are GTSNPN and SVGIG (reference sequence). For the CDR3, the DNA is TGTGCCTGGAGTCCACTCAGGGGTAGTGGCACTGAAGCTTTCTTT. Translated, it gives CAWSPLRGSGTEAFF. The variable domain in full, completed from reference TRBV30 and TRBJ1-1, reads SQTIHQWPATLVQPVGSPLSLECTVEGTSNPNLYWYRQAAGRGLQLLFYSVGIGQISSEVPQNLSASRPQDRQFILSSKKLLLSDSGFYLCAWSPLRGSGTEAFFGQGTRLTVV.

CDR3 DNA sequence: TGCGCCAGCAACACCTACCCCTCGGGGACCGGGGAGCTGTTTTTT. This sequence encodes CASNTYPSGTGELFF. The V gene is TRBV5-1, the J gene TRBJ2-2; tentative D call: TRBD2 (5 bases). This CDR3 has 15 amino acids. Deletions cut 6 bases from V and 5 bases from J, with 17 bases between. CDR1 SGHRS and CDR2 YFSETQ come from the germline V gene. Supplemented by reference TRBV5-1 and TRBJ2-2, the full variable domain reads KAGVTQTPRYLIKTRGQQVTLSCSPISGHRSVSWYQQTPGQGLQFLFEYFSETQRNKGNFPGRFSGRQFSNSRSEMNVSTLELGDSALYLCASNTYPSGTGELFFGEGSRLTVL.

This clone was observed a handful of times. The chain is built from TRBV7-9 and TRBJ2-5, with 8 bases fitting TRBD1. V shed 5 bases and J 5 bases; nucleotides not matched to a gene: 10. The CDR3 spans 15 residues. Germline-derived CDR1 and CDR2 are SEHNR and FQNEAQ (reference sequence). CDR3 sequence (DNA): TGTGCCAGCAGCATCATCCAGGGGGCTAGGGAGACCCAGTACTTC. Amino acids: CASSIIQGARETQYF.

The CDR3 DNA sequence: TGTGCCTGGAGTGTAGGAGGGACCGGGGAGCTGTTTTTT. Residues: CAWSVGGTGELFF. The V gene is TRBV30, the J gene TRBJ2-2, with D possibly being TRBD2 (6 bases). Germline CDR1 reads GTSNPN; CDR2 reads SVGIG (reference sequence). CDR3 length: 13 amino acids. Between the trimmed V and J ends, which lost 0 bases and 5 bases, there was a span of 7 bases.

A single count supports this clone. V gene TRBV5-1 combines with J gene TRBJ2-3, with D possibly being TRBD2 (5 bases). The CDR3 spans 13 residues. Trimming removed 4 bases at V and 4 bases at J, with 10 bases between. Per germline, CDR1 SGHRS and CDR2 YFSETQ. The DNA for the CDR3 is TGCGCCAGCAGCGTCCGGGAACCAGATACGCAGTATTTT. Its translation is CASSVREPDTQYF.

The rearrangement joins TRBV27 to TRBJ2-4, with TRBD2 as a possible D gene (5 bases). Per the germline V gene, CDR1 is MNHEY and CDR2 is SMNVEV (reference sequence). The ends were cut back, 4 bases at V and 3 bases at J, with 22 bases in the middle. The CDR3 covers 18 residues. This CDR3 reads CASSSHEPGYTSKNIQYF. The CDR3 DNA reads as TGTGCCAGCAGTTCCCACGAGCCGGGGTATACTAGCAAAAACATTCAGTACTTC.

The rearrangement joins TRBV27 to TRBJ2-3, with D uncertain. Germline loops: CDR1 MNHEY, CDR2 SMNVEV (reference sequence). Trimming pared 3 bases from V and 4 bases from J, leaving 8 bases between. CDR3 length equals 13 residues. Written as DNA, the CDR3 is TGTGCCAGCAGTTTCGCAGGATCAGATACGCAGTATTTT. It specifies CASSFAGSDTQYF.

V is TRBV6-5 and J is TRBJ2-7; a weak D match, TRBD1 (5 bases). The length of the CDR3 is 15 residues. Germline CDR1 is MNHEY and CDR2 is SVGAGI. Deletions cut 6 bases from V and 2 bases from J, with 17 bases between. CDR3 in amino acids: CASSPSPGRAYEQYF. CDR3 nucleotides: TGTGCCAGCAGCCCCTCCCCCGGCAGGGCCTACGAGCAGTACTTC.

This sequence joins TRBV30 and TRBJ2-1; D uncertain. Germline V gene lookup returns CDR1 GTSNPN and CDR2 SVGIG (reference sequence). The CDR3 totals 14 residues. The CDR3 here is CAGESRSSYNEQFF. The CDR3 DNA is TGTGCTGGAGAGTCGAGGAGCTCCTACAATGAGCAGTTCTTC.

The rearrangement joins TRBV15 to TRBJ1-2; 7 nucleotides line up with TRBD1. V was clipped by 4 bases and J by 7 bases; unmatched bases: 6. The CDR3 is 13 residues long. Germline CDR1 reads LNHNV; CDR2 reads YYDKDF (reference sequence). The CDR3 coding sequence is TGTGCCACCAGCACACTGACAGGGATTGGCTACACCTTC. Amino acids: CATSTLTGIGYTF.

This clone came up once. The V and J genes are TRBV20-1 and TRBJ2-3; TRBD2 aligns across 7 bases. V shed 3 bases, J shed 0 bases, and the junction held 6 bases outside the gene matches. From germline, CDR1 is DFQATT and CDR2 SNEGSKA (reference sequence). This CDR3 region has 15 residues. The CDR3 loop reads CSASSQRGSTDTQYF. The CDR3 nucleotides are TGCAGTGCTAGTTCTCAGCGGGGCAGCACAGATACGCAGTATTTT.

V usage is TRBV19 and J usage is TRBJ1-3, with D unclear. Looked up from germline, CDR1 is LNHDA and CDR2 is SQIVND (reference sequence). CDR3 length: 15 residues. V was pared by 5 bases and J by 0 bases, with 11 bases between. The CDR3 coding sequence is TGTGCCAGTAGTCGCCCGGAGATCTCTGGAAACACCATATATTTT. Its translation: CASSRPEISGNTIYF. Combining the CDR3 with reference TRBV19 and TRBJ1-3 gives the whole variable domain DGGITQSPKYLFRKEGQNVTLSCEQNLNHDAMYWYRQDPGQGLRLIYYSQIVNDFQKGDIAEGYSVSREKKESFPLTVTSAQKNPTAFYLCASSRPEISGNTIYFGEGSWLTVV.

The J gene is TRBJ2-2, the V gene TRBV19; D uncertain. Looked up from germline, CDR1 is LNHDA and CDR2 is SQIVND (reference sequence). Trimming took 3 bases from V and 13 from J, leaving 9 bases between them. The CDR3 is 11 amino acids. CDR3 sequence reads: CASSIPNRLFF. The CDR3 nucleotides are TGTGCCAGTAGTATCCCTAATAGGCTGTTTTTT.

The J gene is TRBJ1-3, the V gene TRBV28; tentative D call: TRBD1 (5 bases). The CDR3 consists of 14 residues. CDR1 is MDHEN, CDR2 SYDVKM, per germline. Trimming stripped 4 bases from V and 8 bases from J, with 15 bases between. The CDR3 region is CASSSLDGGDTIYF. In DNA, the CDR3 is TGTGCCAGCAGTTCCCTGGACGGGGGGGACACCATATATTTT.